Listed below are T cell receptor beta chains from one sample, sequenced in a study of shared clonotypes between healthy human individuals. Libraries were prepared by immunoSEQ multiplex PCR; TCRdb keeps only in-frame clonotypes and omits some of them. Altogether more than 2 million clones are present, roughly 93% being singletons, with the ten largest covering roughly 1.7%. Sequenced input: naive CD8+ T cells from PBMCs. The origin of the receptors is a man aged 18 to 35 in good health. Some clones in this sample may be carry-over from other donors' samples. Each CDR3 is given with its conserved first and last residue. The D gene is left open where the match is weak. Rows may omit the clone size; those that give it use once, few, many or a size class.

J gene: TRBJ1-1
V gene: TRBV5-1
D gene: -
clone size: -
CDR3 protein: CASSPGARLTEAFF
CDR3 DNA: TGCGCCAGCAGCCCCGGGGCCCGGCTCACTGAAGCTTTCTTT

J gene: TRBJ2-5
V gene: TRBV2
D gene: TRBD2
clone size: once
CDR3 protein: CASSDPAGGLVGETQYF
CDR3 DNA: TGTGCCAGCAGTGATCCAGCGGGAGGGCTAGTAGGAGAGACCCAGTACTTC

J gene: TRBJ2-7
V gene: TRBV7-9
D gene: TRBD2
clone size: -
CDR3 protein: CASSLNLAGVDEQYF
CDR3 DNA: TGTGCCAGCAGCTTAAACCTCGCGGGAGTGGACGAGCAGTACTTC

J gene: TRBJ2-1
V gene: TRBV28
D gene: TRBD2
clone size: -
CDR3 protein: CASSLEASGSYNEQFF
CDR3 DNA: TGTGCCAGCAGTTTAGAGGCTAGCGGCTCCTACAATGAGCAGTTCTTC

J gene: TRBJ1-2
V gene: TRBV27
D gene: -
clone size: few
CDR3 protein: CAAHDYGYGYTF
CDR3 DNA: TGTGCCGCGCACGACTATGGCTATGGCTACACCTTC

J gene: TRBJ2-3
V gene: TRBV7-2
D gene: TRBD1
clone size: -
CDR3 protein: CASSLVSRDRGTDTQYF
CDR3 DNA: TGTGCCAGCAGCTTAGTCTCACGGGACAGGGGCACAGATACGCAGTATTTT

J gene: TRBJ2-3
V gene: TRBV27
D gene: TRBD2
clone size: -
CDR3 protein: CASSFGGLAGADTQYF
CDR3 DNA: TGTGCCAGCAGTTTTGGAGGACTAGCGGGAGCAGATACGCAGTATTTT

J gene: TRBJ2-7
V gene: TRBV6-1
D gene: -
clone size: -
CDR3 protein: CASSALGWRGTSRYYEQYF
CDR3 DNA: TGTGCCAGCAGTGCTCTTGGATGGAGGGGTACTAGTAGGTACTACGAGCAGTACTTC

J gene: TRBJ1-1
V gene: TRBV19
D gene: -
clone size: once
CDR3 protein: CASSIGRGDTEAFF
CDR3 DNA: TGTGCCAGTAGTATTGGCCGGGGTGACACTGAAGCTTTCTTT

J gene: TRBJ2-3
V gene: TRBV29-1
D gene: -
clone size: once
CDR3 protein: CSVEGSASTDTQYF
CDR3 DNA: TGCAGCGTTGAAGGGAGCGCAAGCACAGATACGCAGTATTTT

J gene: TRBJ2-7
V gene: TRBV27
D gene: -
clone size: -
CDR3 protein: CASSLWPTGTSTYEQYF
CDR3 DNA: TGTGCCAGCAGTTTATGGCCTACCGGGACATCTACCTACGAGCAGTACTTC

J gene: TRBJ2-1
V gene: TRBV7-3
D gene: -
clone size: -
CDR3 protein: CASSLTGRGLSEQFF
CDR3 DNA: TGTGCCAGCAGCTTAACGGGACGAGGCCTCAGTGAGCAGTTCTTC

J gene: TRBJ2-4
V gene: TRBV4-1
D gene: TRBD2
clone size: -
CDR3 protein: CASSLGLAGPAKNIQYF
CDR3 DNA: TGCGCCAGCAGCCTGGGACTAGCGGGGCCAGCCAAAAACATTCAGTACTTC

J gene: TRBJ2-7
V gene: TRBV7-6
D gene: TRBD1
clone size: -
CDR3 protein: CASSLGQGRSYEQYF
CDR3 DNA: TGTGCCAGCAGCTTAGGACAGGGGCGTTCCTACGAGCAGTACTTC

J gene: TRBJ2-4
V gene: TRBV5-5
D gene: -
clone size: once
CDR3 protein: CASWGKNIQYF
CDR3 DNA: TGTGCCAGCTGGGGGAAAAACATTCAGTACTTC

J gene: TRBJ2-1
V gene: TRBV6-5
D gene: TRBD1
clone size: -
CDR3 protein: CASSYSQGAYNEQFF
CDR3 DNA: TGTGCCAGCAGTTACTCACAGGGGGCGTATAATGAGCAGTTCTTC

J gene: TRBJ2-5
V gene: TRBV6-6
D gene: TRBD2
clone size: -
CDR3 protein: CASSYETSPEETQYF
CDR3 DNA: TGTGCCAGCAGTTACGAGACTAGCCCCGAAGAGACCCAGTACTTC

J gene: TRBJ1-4
V gene: TRBV4-1
D gene: -
clone size: -
CDR3 protein: CASSQEDGWQPTNEKLFF
CDR3 DNA: TGCGCCAGCAGCCAAGAGGATGGTTGGCAGCCAACTAATGAAAAACTGTTTTTT

J gene: TRBJ2-1
V gene: TRBV7-8
D gene: TRBD2
clone size: -
CDR3 protein: CASNPLAGGDLYNEQFF
CDR3 DNA: TGTGCCAGCAACCCCCTAGCGGGAGGGGACCTCTACAATGAGCAGTTCTTC

J gene: TRBJ2-1
V gene: TRBV7-9
D gene: TRBD1
clone size: -
CDR3 protein: CASSLSQGREQFF
CDR3 DNA: TGTGCCAGCAGCTTATCACAGGGGCGGGAGCAGTTCTTC

J gene: TRBJ2-7
V gene: TRBV25-1
D gene: -
clone size: -
CDR3 protein: CASSEDTYEQYF
CDR3 DNA: TGTGCCAGCAGTGAGGACACCTACGAGCAGTACTTC

J gene: TRBJ2-7
V gene: TRBV2
D gene: -
clone size: -
CDR3 protein: CASNRGSSYEQYF
CDR3 DNA: TGTGCCAGCAACCGGGGCAGCTCCTACGAGCAGTACTTC

J gene: TRBJ2-2
V gene: TRBV27
D gene: TRBD2
clone size: -
CDR3 protein: CASREGLAGARQYGELFF
CDR3 DNA: TGTGCCAGCAGGGAAGGACTAGCGGGAGCGAGGCAATACGGGGAGCTGTTTTTT

J gene: TRBJ2-7
V gene: TRBV11-2
D gene: -
clone size: once
CDR3 protein: CASSSSAGYEQYF
CDR3 DNA: TGTGCCAGCAGCTCTAGCGCGGGCTACGAGCAGTACTTC

J gene: TRBJ2-7
V gene: TRBV7-2
D gene: TRBD2
clone size: -
CDR3 protein: CASSFGLAGGSYEQYF
CDR3 DNA: TGTGCCAGCAGCTTCGGACTAGCGGGAGGGAGCTACGAGCAGTACTTC

J gene: TRBJ1-1
V gene: TRBV27
D gene: -
clone size: -
CDR3 protein: CASSHSRGSTEAFF
CDR3 DNA: TGTGCCAGCAGCCACTCCCGTGGGTCCACTGAAGCTTTCTTT

J gene: TRBJ1-5
V gene: TRBV19
D gene: -
clone size: once
CDR3 protein: CASSVREEYNQPQHF
CDR3 DNA: TGTGCCAGTAGTGTGAGGGAAGAGTACAATCAGCCCCAGCATTTT

J gene: TRBJ2-7
V gene: TRBV28
D gene: -
clone size: -
CDR3 protein: CASSPQGRPEQYF
CDR3 DNA: TGTGCCAGCAGTCCTCAGGGGAGGCCCGAGCAGTACTTC

J gene: TRBJ2-2
V gene: TRBV9
D gene: TRBD2
clone size: -
CDR3 protein: CASSVGRGREGRWELFF
CDR3 DNA: TGTGCCAGCAGCGTAGGAAGAGGGCGGGAGGGCCGGTGGGAGCTGTTTTTT

J gene: TRBJ2-1
V gene: TRBV9
D gene: TRBD2
clone size: once
CDR3 protein: CASSPGWGGSYNEQFF
CDR3 DNA: TGTGCCAGCAGCCCCGGGTGGGGGGGCTCCTACAATGAGCAGTTCTTC

J gene: TRBJ1-5
V gene: TRBV15
D gene: -
clone size: -
CDR3 protein: CATSRDGGLGNQPQHF
CDR3 DNA: TGTGCCACCAGCAGAGATGGGGGGCTGGGCAATCAGCCCCAGCATTTT

J gene: TRBJ2-7
V gene: TRBV19
D gene: TRBD1
clone size: -
CDR3 protein: CASSIEAGQGAYEQYF
CDR3 DNA: TGTGCCAGTAGTATAGAGGCGGGACAGGGGGCCTACGAGCAGTACTTC

J gene: TRBJ2-1
V gene: TRBV27
D gene: -
clone size: -
CDR3 protein: CASSSRVARSYNEQFF
CDR3 DNA: TGTGCCAGCAGTAGCAGGGTCGCCCGCTCCTACAATGAGCAGTTCTTC

J gene: TRBJ2-7
V gene: TRBV9
D gene: -
clone size: -
CDR3 protein: CASSDRDTTYEQYF
CDR3 DNA: TGTGCCAGCAGCGACCGGGACACCACCTACGAGCAGTACTTC

J gene: TRBJ1-5
V gene: TRBV6-4
D gene: -
clone size: few
CDR3 protein: CASSGQYSNQPQHF
CDR3 DNA: TGTGCCAGCAGCGGACAGTATAGCAATCAGCCCCAGCATTTT

J gene: TRBJ2-1
V gene: TRBV27
D gene: -
clone size: -
CDR3 protein: CASSLSASYNEQFF
CDR3 DNA: TGTGCCAGCAGTTTAAGTGCCTCCTACAATGAGCAGTTCTTC

J gene: TRBJ2-7
V gene: TRBV7-2
D gene: TRBD2
clone size: once
CDR3 protein: CASSPDLAGGSYEQYF
CDR3 DNA: TGTGCCAGCAGCCCCGACCTAGCGGGAGGCTCCTACGAGCAGTACTTC

J gene: TRBJ1-4
V gene: TRBV15
D gene: -
clone size: -
CDR3 protein: CATSARHESWNEKLFF
CDR3 DNA: TGTGCCACCAGCGCCCGCCACGAGAGTTGGAATGAAAAACTGTTTTTT

J gene: TRBJ1-1
V gene: TRBV12-5
D gene: -
clone size: -
CDR3 protein: CASGLSATEAFF
CDR3 DNA: TGTGCTAGTGGTTTGAGTGCGACTGAAGCTTTCTTT

J gene: TRBJ2-7
V gene: TRBV14
D gene: TRBD2
clone size: -
CDR3 protein: CASSQVTGGEQYF
CDR3 DNA: TGTGCCAGCAGCCAAGTTACGGGGGGTGAGCAGTACTTC

J gene: TRBJ2-7
V gene: TRBV19
D gene: TRBD1
clone size: once
CDR3 protein: CASSPGTGHYEQYF
CDR3 DNA: TGTGCCAGTAGTCCAGGGACAGGGCACTACGAGCAGTACTTC

J gene: TRBJ2-1
V gene: TRBV27
D gene: -
clone size: -
CDR3 protein: CATRSGLEQFF
CDR3 DNA: TGTGCCACCCGCTCCGGGTTAGAGCAGTTCTTC

J gene: TRBJ2-5
V gene: TRBV4-2
D gene: TRBD1
clone size: -
CDR3 protein: CASSQDLGRGLETQYF
CDR3 DNA: TGTGCCAGCAGCCAAGATCTCGGCAGGGGGTTGGAGACCCAGTACTTC

J gene: TRBJ2-1
V gene: TRBV5-1
D gene: -
clone size: -
CDR3 protein: CASTERPEGREQFF
CDR3 DNA: TGCGCCAGCACCGAACGGCCGGAGGGAAGGGAGCAGTTCTTC

J gene: TRBJ1-4
V gene: TRBV5-8
D gene: -
clone size: -
CDR3 protein: CASSLDGRGGEKLFF
CDR3 DNA: TGTGCCAGCAGCTTGGACGGCCGGGGAGGTGAAAAACTGTTTTTT

J gene: TRBJ2-3
V gene: TRBV7-8
D gene: -
clone size: -
CDR3 protein: CASSSDTFLGASTDTQYF
CDR3 DNA: TGTGCCAGCAGCTCGGACACTTTTTTAGGCGCTAGCACAGATACGCAGTATTTT

J gene: TRBJ2-3
V gene: TRBV9
D gene: TRBD2
clone size: -
CDR3 protein: CASSASGGVTDTQYF
CDR3 DNA: TGTGCCAGCAGCGCTTCGGGAGGGGTCACAGATACGCAGTATTTT

J gene: TRBJ2-2
V gene: TRBV18
D gene: -
clone size: -
CDR3 protein: CASSPRTALGNTGELFF
CDR3 DNA: TGTGCCAGCTCACCGCGGACGGCCCTCGGGAACACCGGGGAGCTGTTTTTT

J gene: TRBJ2-7
V gene: TRBV27
D gene: -
clone size: -
CDR3 protein: CASALRGTYEQYF
CDR3 DNA: TGTGCCAGCGCACTACGGGGGACATACGAGCAGTACTTC

J gene: TRBJ2-7
V gene: TRBV27
D gene: TRBD2
clone size: -
CDR3 protein: CASNIKREGEQYF
CDR3 DNA: TGTGCCAGCAACATTAAGCGGGAAGGAGAGCAGTACTTC

J gene: TRBJ2-6
V gene: TRBV10-2
D gene: -
clone size: -
CDR3 protein: CASSSQGGSGANVLTF
CDR3 DNA: TGCGCCAGCAGTTCCCAGGGCGGATCTGGGGCCAACGTCCTGACTTTC

J gene: TRBJ1-2
V gene: TRBV19
D gene: -
clone size: -
CDR3 protein: CASSMSSGTIDGYTF
CDR3 DNA: TGTGCCAGTAGTATGTCGTCCGGCACAATAGATGGCTACACCTTC

J gene: TRBJ1-1
V gene: TRBV14
D gene: TRBD1
clone size: -
CDR3 protein: CASSRPGQLNTEAFF
CDR3 DNA: TGTGCCAGCAGCCGACCGGGACAGCTGAACACTGAAGCTTTCTTT

J gene: TRBJ2-7
V gene: TRBV28
D gene: -
clone size: once
CDR3 protein: CASSFFRGYYEQYF
CDR3 DNA: TGTGCCAGCAGTTTTTTTCGGGGCTACTACGAGCAGTACTTC

J gene: TRBJ2-1
V gene: TRBV9
D gene: -
clone size: -
CDR3 protein: CASSVGAYNEQFF
CDR3 DNA: TGTGCCAGCAGCGTGGGAGCGTACAATGAGCAGTTCTTC

J gene: TRBJ2-1
V gene: TRBV10-1
D gene: TRBD2
clone size: -
CDR3 protein: CASSSGRGGEQFF
CDR3 DNA: TGCGCCAGCAGCAGCGGGAGGGGGGGGGAGCAGTTCTTC

J gene: TRBJ1-1
V gene: TRBV2
D gene: TRBD1
clone size: -
CDR3 protein: CASSEMRTGRNTEAFF
CDR3 DNA: TGTGCCAGCAGTGAAATGAGGACAGGTAGGAACACTGAAGCTTTCTTT

J gene: TRBJ2-1
V gene: TRBV9
D gene: -
clone size: -
CDR3 protein: CASSAPESSYNEQFF
CDR3 DNA: TGTGCCAGCAGCGCCCCAGAAAGCTCCTACAATGAGCAGTTCTTC

J gene: TRBJ2-7
V gene: TRBV5-1
D gene: -
clone size: -
CDR3 protein: CASSTATGSYEQYF
CDR3 DNA: TGCGCCAGCAGCACCGCGACGGGGTCCTACGAGCAGTACTTC

J gene: TRBJ2-1
V gene: TRBV5-6
D gene: TRBD1
clone size: -
CDR3 protein: CASSQDRGLNEQFF
CDR3 DNA: TGTGCCAGCAGCCAGGACAGGGGGCTCAATGAGCAGTTCTTC